This TCR beta chain was recovered during a study of T cell responses to AZD1222 COVID-19 vaccine. Trimming took off 5 bases at V and 10 bases at J, with 9 bases between the two ends. This CDR3 contains 11 residues. Germline lookup yields CDR1 PRHDT and CDR2 FYEKMQ (reference sequence). Produced via immunoSEQ multiplex PCR; TCRdb's table is partial and in-frame only. The table records 150,000 to 200,000 clones, roughly nine tenths of them present only once. Note on this clone: Its antigen is unidentified.

Whole-study results and caveats: Only a handful of AZD1222 recipients, more than 5 in all, had baseline seropositivity. Spike-specific TCR depth and breadth grew after two AZD1222 doses. Donors, mostly white British, included more females; clonal diversity was possibly underestimated.

The chain employs TRBV13 and TRBJ2-1; the D is unclear. The sequence derives from an adult who received the AZD1222 COVID-19 vaccine. This specimen was peripheral blood, taken 28 days after the second AZD1222 dose. The CDR3 DNA reads as TGTGCCAGCAGCCCACAATCCGAGCAGTTCTTC. Translated, it gives CASSPQSEQFF.